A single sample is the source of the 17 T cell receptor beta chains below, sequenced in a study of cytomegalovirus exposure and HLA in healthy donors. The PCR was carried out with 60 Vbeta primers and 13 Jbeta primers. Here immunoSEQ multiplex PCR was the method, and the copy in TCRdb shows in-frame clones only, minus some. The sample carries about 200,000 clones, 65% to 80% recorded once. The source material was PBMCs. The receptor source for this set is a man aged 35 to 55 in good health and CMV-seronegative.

The CDR3 nucleotides read TGTGCCAGTAGTAGACCCTCCGGACTAGCGGGAGCACTAGTCGGCTACAATGAGCAGTTCTTC. It translates to CASSRPSGLAGALVGYNEQFF. The chain is built from TRBV19 and TRBJ2-1, with 13 bases matching TRBD2. The germline gives CDR1 LNHDA, CDR2 SQIVND (reference sequence). J was trimmed by 3 bases and V by 4 bases; bases with no gene match: 18. The CDR3 has 21 residues.

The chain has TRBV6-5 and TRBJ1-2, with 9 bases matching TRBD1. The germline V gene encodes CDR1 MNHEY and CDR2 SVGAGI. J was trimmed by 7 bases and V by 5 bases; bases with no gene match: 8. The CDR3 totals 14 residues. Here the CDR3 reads CASSQSQGASGYTF. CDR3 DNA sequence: TGTGCCAGCAGTCAGTCACAGGGGGCGAGTGGCTACACCTTC.

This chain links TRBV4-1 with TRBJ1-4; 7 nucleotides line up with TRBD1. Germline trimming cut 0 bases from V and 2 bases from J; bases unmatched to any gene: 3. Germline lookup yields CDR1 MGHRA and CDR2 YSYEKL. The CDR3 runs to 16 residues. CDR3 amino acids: CASSQDWGQTNEKLFF. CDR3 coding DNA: TGCGCCAGCAGCCAAGATTGGGGACAGACTAATGAAAAACTGTTTTTT.

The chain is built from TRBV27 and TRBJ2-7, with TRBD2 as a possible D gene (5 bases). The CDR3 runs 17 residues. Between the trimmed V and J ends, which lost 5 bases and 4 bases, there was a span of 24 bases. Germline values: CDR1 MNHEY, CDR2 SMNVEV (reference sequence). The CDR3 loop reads CASSLRPRDTALYEQYF. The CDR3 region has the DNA TGTGCCAGCAGTCTACGTCCCCGGGATACCGCCCTGTACGAGCAGTACTTC.

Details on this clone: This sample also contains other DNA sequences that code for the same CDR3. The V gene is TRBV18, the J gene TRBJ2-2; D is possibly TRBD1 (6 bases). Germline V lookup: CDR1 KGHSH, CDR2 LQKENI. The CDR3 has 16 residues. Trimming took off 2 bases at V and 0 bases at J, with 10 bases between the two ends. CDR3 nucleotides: TGTGCCAGCTCACCATTCGGGACATCGAACACCGGGGAGCTGTTTTTT. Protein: CASSPFGTSNTGELFF.

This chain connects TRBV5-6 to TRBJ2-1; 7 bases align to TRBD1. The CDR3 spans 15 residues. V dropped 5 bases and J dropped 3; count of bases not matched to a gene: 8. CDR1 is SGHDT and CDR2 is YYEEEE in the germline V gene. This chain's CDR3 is CASRFGTAVYNEQFF. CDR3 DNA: TGTGCCAGCAGATTCGGGACAGCCGTCTACAATGAGCAGTTCTTC. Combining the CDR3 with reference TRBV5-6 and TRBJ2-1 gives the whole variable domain DAGVTQSPTHLIKTRGQQVTLRCSPKSGHDTVSWYQQALGQGPQFIFQYYEEEERQRGNFPDRFSGHQFPNYSSELNVNALLLGDSALYLCASRFGTAVYNEQFFGPGTRLTVL.

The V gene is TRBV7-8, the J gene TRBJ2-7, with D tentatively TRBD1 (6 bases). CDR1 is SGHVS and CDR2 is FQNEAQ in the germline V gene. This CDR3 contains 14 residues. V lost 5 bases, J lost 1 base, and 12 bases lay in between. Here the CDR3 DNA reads TGTGCCAGCAGCCCCCTGGGGGCATCCTACGAGCAGTACTTC. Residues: CASSPLGASYEQYF.

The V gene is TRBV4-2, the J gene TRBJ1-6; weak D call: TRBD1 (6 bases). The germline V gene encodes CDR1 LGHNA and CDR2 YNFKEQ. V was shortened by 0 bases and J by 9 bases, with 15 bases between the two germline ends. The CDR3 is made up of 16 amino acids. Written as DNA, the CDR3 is TGTGCCAGCAGCCAAGATTCAGGGGCGCAAAGTTCACCCCTCCACTTT. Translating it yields CASSQDSGAQSSPLHF.

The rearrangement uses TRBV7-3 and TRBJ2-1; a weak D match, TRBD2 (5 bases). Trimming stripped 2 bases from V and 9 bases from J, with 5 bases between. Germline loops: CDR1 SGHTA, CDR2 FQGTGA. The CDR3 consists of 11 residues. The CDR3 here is CASSLGSEQFF. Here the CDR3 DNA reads TGTGCCAGCAGCTTAGGGAGTGAGCAGTTCTTC.

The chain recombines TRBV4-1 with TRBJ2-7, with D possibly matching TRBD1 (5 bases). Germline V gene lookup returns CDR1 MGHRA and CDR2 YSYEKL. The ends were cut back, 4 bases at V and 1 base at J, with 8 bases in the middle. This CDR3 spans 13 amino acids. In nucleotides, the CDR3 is TGCGCCAGCAGCCCGAACAGGTCCTACGAGCAGTACTTC. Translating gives CASSPNRSYEQYF.

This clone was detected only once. The CDR3: CASSQDRAELTGELFF. The DNA of the CDR3 is TGCGCCAGCAGCCAAGATCGAGCGGAACTTACCGGGGAGCTGTTTTTT. The genes are TRBV4-3 and TRBJ2-2; possible D gene TRBD2, 5 bases. The CDR3 spans 16 residues. V was pared by 0 bases and J by 5 bases, with 13 bases between. Germline CDR1 LGHNA, CDR2 YSLEER.

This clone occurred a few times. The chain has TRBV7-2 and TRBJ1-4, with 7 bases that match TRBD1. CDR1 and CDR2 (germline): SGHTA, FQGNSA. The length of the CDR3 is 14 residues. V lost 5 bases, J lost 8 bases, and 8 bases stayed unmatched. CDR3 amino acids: CASSRARGEEKLFF. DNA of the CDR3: TGTGCCAGCAGCCGGGCCAGGGGGGAAGAAAAACTGTTTTTT.

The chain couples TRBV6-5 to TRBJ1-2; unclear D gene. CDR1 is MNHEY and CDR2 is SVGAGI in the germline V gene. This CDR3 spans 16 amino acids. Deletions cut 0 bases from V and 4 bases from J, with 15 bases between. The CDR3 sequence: CASSYSPPRWLYGYTF. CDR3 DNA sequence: TGTGCCAGCAGTTACTCGCCCCCCAGGTGGCTCTATGGCTACACCTTC.

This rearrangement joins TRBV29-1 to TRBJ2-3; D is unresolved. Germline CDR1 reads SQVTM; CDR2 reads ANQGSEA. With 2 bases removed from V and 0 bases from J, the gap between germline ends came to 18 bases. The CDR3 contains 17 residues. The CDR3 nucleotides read TGCAGCGTTGAACCCCTGTTAACAACCGCTAGCACAGATACGCAGTATTTT. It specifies CSVEPLLTTASTDTQYF.

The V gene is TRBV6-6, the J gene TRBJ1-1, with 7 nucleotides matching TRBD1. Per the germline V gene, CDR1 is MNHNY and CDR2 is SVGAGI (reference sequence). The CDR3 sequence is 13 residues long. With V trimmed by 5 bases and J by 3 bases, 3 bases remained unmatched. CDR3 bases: TGTGCCAGCAGTCTACAGGGGTACACTGAAGCTTTCTTT. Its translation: CASSLQGYTEAFF.

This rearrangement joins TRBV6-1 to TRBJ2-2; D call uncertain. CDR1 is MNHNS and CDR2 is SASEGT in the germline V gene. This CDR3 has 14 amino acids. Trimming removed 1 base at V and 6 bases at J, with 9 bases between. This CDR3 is CASSEGVYAGELFF. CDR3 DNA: TGTGCCAGCAGTGAAGGCGTATATGCCGGGGAGCTGTTTTTT.

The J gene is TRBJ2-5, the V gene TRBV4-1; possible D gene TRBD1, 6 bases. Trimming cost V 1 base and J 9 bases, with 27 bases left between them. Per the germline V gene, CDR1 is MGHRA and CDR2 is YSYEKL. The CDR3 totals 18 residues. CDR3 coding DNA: TGCGCCAGCAGCCAAGCACCCTCAGGGGCTAATTTTTACCCGTCCCAGTACTTC. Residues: CASSQAPSGANFYPSQYF.